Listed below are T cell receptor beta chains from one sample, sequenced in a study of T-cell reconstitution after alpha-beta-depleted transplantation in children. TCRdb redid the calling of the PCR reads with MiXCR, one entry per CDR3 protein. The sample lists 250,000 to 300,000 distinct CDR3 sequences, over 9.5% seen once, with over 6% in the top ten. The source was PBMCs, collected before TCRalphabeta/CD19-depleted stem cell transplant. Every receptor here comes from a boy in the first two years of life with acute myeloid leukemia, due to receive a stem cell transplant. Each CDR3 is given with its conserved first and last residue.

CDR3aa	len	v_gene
CASRPGTSGRQEQYF	15	TRBV12-3/TRBV12-4
CSLRGGTGNTIYF	13	TRBV20-1
CASSGTGGDYEQYF	14	TRBV7-9
CASRHRGTGELFF	13	TRBV12-3/TRBV12-4
CSAPKWGNEQFF	12	TRBV20-1
CASSLQGALSGANVLTF	17	TRBV27
CASSLASRGRTNEQYF	16	TRBV7-6
CASGLVRNEQFF	12	TRBV12-5
CASSLKLLAGTYEQYF	16	TRBV7-6
CSSVAKGSYEQYF	13	TRBV29-1
CASCQEIGAGGPSYEQYF	18	TRBV3-1
CSVSTDRAGNQPQHF	15	TRBV29-1
CASSYPVGLALGGDTQYF	18	TRBV6-5
CASSSGGGSNQPQHF	15	TRBV7-2
CASSLDNEKLFF	12	TRBV7-9
CASSPRLDEAFF	12	TRBV5-5
CASTLRRDREKDTQYF	16	TRBV5-5
CASSYSYSIFSYEQYF	16	TRBV6-5
CASSRASGRATGELFF	16	TRBV5-5
CASRFEETQYF	11	TRBV6-6
CASSQGGLSYEQYF	14	TRBV4-1
CATSGFRTDTQYF	13	TRBV24-1
CASSQEGREVDEAFF	15	TRBV4-3
CASSLQGSGTGELFF	15	TRBV3-1
CASNTGTFLNYGYTF	15	TRBV19
CASSLEQGGETQYF	14	TRBV5-1
CASSLAHRGRETQYF	15	TRBV5-1
CASSSRDASYEQYF	14	TRBV28
CASSPTGQGIYGYTF	15	TRBV19
CASCETAVFRELFF	14	TRBV6-2/TRBV6-3
CASGSGGRIYNEQFF	15	TRBV4-3
CSARDRSPGELFF	13	TRBV20-1
CATSRVSGGTDTQYF	15	TRBV15
CAITTGSTEAFF	12	TRBV7-9
CASSQGTSGRSSKNIQYF	18	TRBV3-1
CATSRDRLAVEETQYF	16	TRBV15
CASSPPQGRETQYF	14	TRBV18
CASSSDRGRNEQFF	14	TRBV7-2
CASSQTGTGHNEQFF	15	TRBV2
CASSLRGGVYQETQYF	16	TRBV7-2
CASSLGQRDTEAFF	14	TRBV5-1
CSVPDRNYGYTF	12	TRBV29-1
CASSLYGELFF	11	TRBV7-2
CASSLELASTDTQYF	15	TRBV5-1
CASSKGGFNEQFF	13	TRBV2
CSVRKVVGYTDTQYF	15	TRBV29-1
CATSDSALGGTGELFF	16	TRBV24-1
CASSRRAANTEAFF	14	TRBV12-3/TRBV12-4
CASSLASGEETQYF	14	TRBV7-9
CASSSQDLQETQYF	14	TRBV7-2
CASSLSSGSTADTQYF	16	TRBV28
CSTLRTGELFF	11	TRBV29-1